One sample yielded the 3 T cell receptor beta chains listed below, sequenced in a study of identical twins. Using its own MiXCR run on the 5' RACE reads, TCRdb lists one record per CDR3 protein. The data hold about 470,000 distinct CDR3 sequences, with 20% to 30% observed a single time. This sample was shared with a second study, whose subject was T cells expressing NK-cell markers.

The sequenced material came from CD4+ T cells sorted from blood. The source is a woman aged 18-35 years in good health.

The J gene is TRBJ1-1, the V gene TRBV20-1; tentatively, D is TRBD1 (5 bases). The germline V gene has CDR1 DFQATT and CDR2 SNEGSKA (reference sequence). With 6 bases removed from V and 1 base from J, the gap between germline ends came to 12 bases. CDR3 length equals 13 residues. CDR3 in amino acids: CSAPDTRNTEAFF. CDR3 coding DNA: TGCAGTGCCCCGGACACCAGGAACACTGAAGCTTTCTTT.

This clonotype was seen more than once but under ten times. The J gene is TRBJ1-4, the V gene TRBV6-5; tentatively, D is TRBD1 (6 bases). The CDR3 is made up of 15 amino acids. Germline V gene sequence: CDR1 MNHEY, CDR2 SVGAGI. V lost 6 bases, J lost 5 bases, and 16 bases lay in between. CDR3 nucleotide sequence: TGTGCCAGCAGATTACAGGGTTTGAGGAATGAAAAACTGTTTTTT. Translation gives CASRLQGLRNEKLFF.

This clonotype has ten or more counts. The V and J genes are TRBV29-1 and TRBJ2-7; 9 bases align to TRBD1. V lost 4 bases, J lost 3 bases, and 4 bases stayed unmatched. From germline, CDR1 is SQVTM and CDR2 ANQGSEA. The CDR3 has 13 residues. CDR3 nucleotides: TGCAGCGTTGTCCTGGGACAGGGCTACGAGCAGTACTTC. Its protein product is CSVVLGQGYEQYF.